The 18 T cell receptor beta chains below all came from one sample that was sequenced in a study of Graves' ophthalmopathy and Graves' hyperthyroidism. Beta-chain TCR CDR3 regions were amplified from RNA transcripts. Second-round multiplex PCR followed a first-round RT-PCR using HTBI primers. From the multiplex PCR reads, TCRdb called clonotypes with MiXCR, one entry per CDR3 protein. Of about 500,000 distinct CDR3 sequences in the sample, under 45% were seen once. The sample comprised peripheral blood or thyroid tissue (not recorded which). The receptors here all came from an adult man with Graves' hyperthyroidism.

The chain is built from TRBV9 and TRBJ1-5; D unresolved. Trimming stripped 4 bases from V and 0 bases from J, with 8 bases between. CDR3 length: 14 residues. From germline, CDR1 is SGDLS and CDR2 YYNGEE. The CDR3 loop reads CASSSPNSNQPQHF. Here the CDR3 DNA reads TGTGCCAGCAGCAGTCCAAATAGCAATCAGCCCCAGCATTTT.

Details on this clonotype: Compared with germline, one end of the junction differs, possibly owing to a read error. The rearrangement joins TRBV7-2 to TRBJ1-1, with 9 bases identical to TRBD1. The V gene's germline CDR1 is SGHTA and CDR2 FQGNSA. The CDR3 loop spans 11 amino acids. The CDR3 reads CASSPRTGVNF. CDR3 sequence (DNA): TGTGCCAGCAGCCCGAGGACAGGGGTGAACTTT.

This clonotype was detected only a few times. The V and J genes are TRBV5-1 and TRBJ1-2; 11 bases are a match to TRBD1. The CDR3 extends over 17 amino acids. Germline values: CDR1 SGHRS, CDR2 YFSETQ. J lost 1 base, V lost 4 bases, and 9 bases had no gene match. CDR3 bases: TGCGCCAGCAGCCCCGGACAGGGGGCTAATCGTAACTATGGCTACACCTTC. Translated: CASSPGQGANRNYGYTF.

Concerning this clonotype itself: A much larger clonotype is one base distant, so this may be a read error. J is TRBJ1-4 and V is TRBV5-1, with TRBD1 as a possible D gene (6 bases). The CDR3 contains 14 residues. CDR1 is SGHRS and CDR2 is YFSETQ in the germline V gene. CDR3 in amino acids: CASSRETGREKLSF. The CDR3 nucleotides are TGCGCCAGCAGCCGGGAGACAGGAAGGGAAAAACTGTCTTTT.

The chain couples TRBV5-1 to TRBJ2-1; perhaps D is TRBD1 or TRBD2 (9 bases each). Germline assignment: CDR1 SGHRS and CDR2 YFSETQ. The CDR3 is 18 residues long. Trimming pared 4 bases from V and 8 bases from J, leaving 28 bases between. The CDR3 reads CASSDHALGQGGRDEQFF. CDR3 DNA: TGCGCCAGCAGCGACCACGCTCTGGGACAGGGCGGGAGGGATGAGCAGTTCTTC.

This clonotype was picked up a small number of times. The V gene is TRBV12-3 or TRBV12-4, the J gene TRBJ1-3; the D is unclear. This CDR3 contains 15 residues. V lost 11 bases and J 0 bases, leaving 17 bases between the germline ends. Written as DNA, the CDR3 is TGTGCCGGAACCAAGGACCTGAGCTCTGGAAACACCATATATTTT. It encodes CAGTKDLSSGNTIYF.

Here the CDR3 reads CATSDDNRESSYNEQFF. The CDR3 coding sequence is TGTGCCACCAGTGATGATAACAGGGAGAGCTCCTACAATGAGCAGTTCTTC. The rearrangement joins TRBV24-1 to TRBJ2-1; TRBD1 might be the D (6 bases). The CDR3 length is 17 residues. CDR1 and CDR2 (germline): KGHDR, SFDVKD. V dropped 3 bases and J dropped 0 bases, with 14 bases sitting between them.

This chain joins TRBV12-5 and TRBJ2-7; D may be TRBD1 (6 bases). With 2 bases removed from V and 4 bases from J, the gap between germline ends came to 15 bases. Germline assignment: CDR1 LGHNT and CDR2 FRNRAP. The CDR3 covers 15 residues. DNA of the CDR3: TGTGCTAGTGGTTTGCCTACAGGGTCAGCTTACGAGCAGTACTTC. Protein: CASGLPTGSAYEQYF.

This clonotype has at least ten counts. The chain links TRBV6-1 to TRBJ1-5, with a tentative D call TRBD1 (5 bases). The V gene's germline CDR1 is MNHNS and CDR2 SASEGT. The V and J ends lost 11 bases and 0 bases respectively, with 14 bases between them. The CDR3 has 14 residues. Here the CDR3 reads CAWGGEGSNQPQHF. CDR3 bases: TGTGCCTGGGGAGGGGAAGGTAGCAATCAGCCCCAGCATTTT.

This clonotype was picked up many times. The chain employs TRBV9 and TRBJ2-5; the match to TRBD1 covers 8 bases. V gave up 3 bases and J gave up 5 bases; unmatched junction bases: 9. CDR1 is SGDLS and CDR2 is YYNGEE in the germline V gene. The CDR3 contains 15 residues. Here the CDR3 reads CASSEQTGVRETQYF. In DNA form, the CDR3 reads TGTGCCAGCAGCGAGCAGACAGGGGTACGGGAGACCCAGTACTTC.

This clonotype was recorded many times. The J gene is TRBJ1-2, the V gene TRBV19, with a weak D call TRBD1 (6 bases). Trimming removed 5 bases at V and 4 bases at J, with 14 bases between. CDR3 length: 14 amino acids. Germline CDR1 is LNHDA and CDR2 is SQIVND (reference sequence). CDR3: CASSRTGTPYGYTF. The DNA of the CDR3 is TGTGCCAGTAGTCGTACAGGGACTCCCTATGGCTACACCTTC.

Regarding this clonotype: This may arise from a read error, as a much more abundant clone is one base away. V usage is TRBV7-2 and J usage is TRBJ2-7; D is possibly TRBD1 or TRBD2 (5 bases each). V lost 4 bases and J 3 bases, leaving 13 bases between the germline ends. The CDR3 runs to 14 residues. Germline V gene data show CDR1 as SGHTA and CDR2 as FQGNSA. The CDR3 region has the DNA TGTGCCAGCAGCTACGGGGCAGCAGACTACGAGCAGTACTTC. It is translated as CASSYGAADYEQYF.

Ten or more counts support this clonotype. J is TRBJ1-1 and V is TRBV11-1, with D maybe TRBD1 (5 bases). Germline-derived CDR1 and CDR2 are SGHAT and FQDESV (reference sequence). Deletions cut 1 base from V and 6 bases from J, with 18 bases between. This CDR3 contains 16 residues. CDR3 nucleotides: TGTGCCAGCAGCTTAGAGGGACCGCCGTGGGGTGCTGAAGCTTTCTTT. It codes for CASSLEGPPWGAEAFF.

This clonotype was counted at least ten times. The chain links TRBV5-1 to TRBJ2-7; D remains unclear. CDR3 size: 16 residues. The V gene's germline CDR1 is SGHRS and CDR2 YFSETQ. The V end lost 3 bases, the J end lost 3 bases, and 19 bases lay between the germline ends. The CDR3 here is CASSSKTRVSDYEQYF. The DNA of the CDR3 is TGCGCCAGCAGCTCCAAGACCCGAGTCTCCGACTACGAGCAGTACTTC.

Concerning this clonotype: One end of the junction does not line up with germline, which may come from a read error. The chain combines TRBV7-8 with TRBJ1-5, with D possibly matching TRBD1 (5 bases). This CDR3 has 13 residues. Looked up from germline, CDR1 is SGHVS and CDR2 is FQNEAQ. CDR3 region: CASSLGLPPTGLF. The CDR3 bases are TGTGCCAGCAGCTTAGGACTGCCACCAACGGGACTTTTT.

Details on this clonotype: A clone one base away is much larger, so this may be a read error. The chain couples TRBV20-1 to TRBJ1-6; 9 bases are a match to TRBD1. In germline, CDR1 is DFQATT, CDR2 SNEGSKA (reference sequence). CDR3 length equals 12 residues. CDR3 sequence reads: CSAGQGNSPPHF. CDR3 coding DNA: TGCAGTGCGGGACAGGGCAATTCACCCCCCCACTTT.

In this sample, this clonotype turned up a few times. V gene TRBV19 combines with J gene TRBJ1-5; the match to TRBD1 covers 11 bases. The CDR3 runs to 17 residues. Trimming cost V 6 bases and J 7 bases; bases outside gene matches: 14. CDR1 is LNHDA and CDR2 is SQIVND in the germline V gene (reference sequence). Here the CDR3 DNA reads TGTGCCAGTAGACCGGACAGGGGGCCTCTGGGTGGCCAGCCCCAGCATTTT. This encodes CASRPDRGPLGGQPQHF.

This chain joins TRBV7-9 and TRBJ2-7, with D tentatively TRBD2 (6 bases). With 3 bases removed from V and 7 bases from J, the gap between germline ends came to 22 bases. CDR3 length: 16 residues. Germline CDR1 SEHNR, CDR2 FQNEAQ (reference sequence). CDR3 sequence: CASSLGAGYSYNEQYF. DNA for the CDR3: TGTGCCAGCAGCTTGGGAGCGGGTTACTCCTACAATGAGCAGTACTTC.